The clone carrying this T cell receptor beta chain was found once. Its antigen remains unknown. The sample is drawn from a study of T cell responses to AZD1222 COVID-19 vaccine. Notes on the study in general: Repertoire sampling happened only post peak T cell response.

Generated by immunoSEQ multiplex PCR, the TCRdb table keeps only in-frame clones and is missing some. In the table there are over 110,000 clones, just over 90% of which are singletons. V gave up 6 bases and J gave up 5 bases, with 17 bases separating them. Germline V CDR1 and CDR2: SNHLY, FYNNEI. CDR3 size: 16 residues. V is TRBV2 and J is TRBJ1-6; D might be TRBD1 (5 bases). The origin of this receptor is an adult in good health. Source: peripheral blood, taken on day 0 of AZD1222 vaccination. The CDR3 bases are TGTGCCAGCAGAGACCTGGGGAGGGGTCATAATTCACCCCTCCACTTT. Amino acid sequence: CASRDLGRGHNSPLHF.